This TCR beta chain was obtained from a study of blood T cell repertoires in COVID-19. Across the study: Acute and convalescent COVID-19 specimens originated in the United States, Italy and Spain.

Here immunoSEQ multiplex PCR was the method, and the copy in TCRdb shows in-frame clones only, minus some. Among 290,000 or so clones listed, around 90% were seen once. The CDR3 covers 17 residues. V lost 3 bases to trimming and J lost 3 bases, with 16 bases between them. From germline, CDR1 is KGHDR and CDR2 SFDVKD. This sequence joins TRBV24-1 and TRBJ2-2, with a weak D call TRBD2 (5 bases). Material: peripheral blood. The TCR comes from a man between 65 and 85 years old with acute or convalescent COVID-19. This CDR3 is CATSDTGGDKHTGELFF. CDR3 DNA: TGTGCCACCAGTGATACCGGAGGCGACAAACACACCGGGGAGCTGTTTTTT.